This record concerns one T cell receptor beta chain sequence. Its antigen is unknown. These data come from a study of OX40 agonist ivuxolimab in advanced cancers. Clones were read by immunoSEQ multiplex PCR, and TCRdb kept only the in-frame ones, dropping some. Here the sample spans roughly 80,000 clones, roughly 91% being singletons. The CDR3 sequence is 14 residues long. Trimming stripped 7 bases from V and 0 bases from J, with 11 bases between. CDR1 is MDHEN, CDR2 SYDVKM, per germline. Blood was sampled at baseline, cycle 4 day 1, and cycle 7 day 1. Points from the study as a whole: Researchers report that CD8+ T cells had, on average, more expanded clones than CD4+. The work left the antigen specificity of expanded peripheral T cells undetermined. Low normalized clonal expansion also occurred in some nonresponding patients.

The sequence came from an adult with an advanced solid tumor such as melanoma, head and neck, liver or kidney cancer. Material: CD4+ or CD8+ T cells sorted from blood, obtained in a trial of the OX40 agonist ivuxolimab. The chain recombines TRBV28 with TRBJ2-3, with D hard to call. CDR3: CASTENPSTDTQYF. In DNA form, the CDR3 reads TGTGCCAGCACCGAGAACCCCAGCACAGATACGCAGTATTTT.